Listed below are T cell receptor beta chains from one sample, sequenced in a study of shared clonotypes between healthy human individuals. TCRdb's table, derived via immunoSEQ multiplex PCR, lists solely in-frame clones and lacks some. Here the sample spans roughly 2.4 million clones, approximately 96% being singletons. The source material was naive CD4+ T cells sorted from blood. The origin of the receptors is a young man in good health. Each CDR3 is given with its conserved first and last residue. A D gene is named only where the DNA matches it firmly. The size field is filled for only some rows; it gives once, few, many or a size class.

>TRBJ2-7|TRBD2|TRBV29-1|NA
CSAWEGAPYEQYF
TGCAGCGCATGGGAGGGAGCCCCCTACGAGCAGTACTTC
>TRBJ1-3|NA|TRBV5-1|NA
CASSLGQSGNTIYF
TGCGCCAGCAGCTTGGGACAGAGCGGAAACACCATATATTTT
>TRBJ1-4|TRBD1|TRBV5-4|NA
CASSLGSGTGVGGEKLFF
TGTGCCAGCAGCTTAGGGTCCGGGACAGGGGTCGGCGGTGAAAAACTGTTTTTT
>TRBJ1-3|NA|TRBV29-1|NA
CSVAGSSGNTIYF
TGCAGCGTTGCGGGGTCTTCTGGAAACACCATATATTTT
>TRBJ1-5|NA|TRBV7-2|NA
CASSFGRVNQPQHF
TGTGCCAGCAGCTTCGGCAGGGTTAATCAGCCCCAGCATTTT
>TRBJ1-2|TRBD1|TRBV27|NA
CASSQGQGITYGYTF
TGTGCCAGCAGCCAAGGACAGGGGATCACGTATGGCTACACCTTC
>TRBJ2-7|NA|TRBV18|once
CASSTDISSYEQYF
TGTGCCAGCTCTACCGACATAAGCTCCTACGAGCAGTACTTC
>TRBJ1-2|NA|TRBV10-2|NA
CASSEGWGESGYTF
TGCGCCAGCAGTGAGGGTTGGGGGGAGAGTGGCTACACCTTC
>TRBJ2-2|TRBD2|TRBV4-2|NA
CASSQEGPAGANTGELFF
TGTGCCAGCAGCCAAGAAGGACCAGCGGGGGCCAACACCGGGGAGCTGTTTTTT
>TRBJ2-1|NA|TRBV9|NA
CASSADGNSYNEQFF
TGTGCCAGCAGCGCCGACGGGAACTCCTACAATGAGCAGTTCTTC
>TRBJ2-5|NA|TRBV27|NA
CASSLSTWDQETQYF
TGTGCCAGCAGTTTATCAACTTGGGACCAAGAGACCCAGTACTTC
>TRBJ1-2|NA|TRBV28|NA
CASNSPGKSLEGYTF
TGTGCCAGCAACAGCCCGGGGAAATCCCTAGAGGGCTACACCTTC
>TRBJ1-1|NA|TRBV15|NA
CATSRGRAAGNTEAFF
TGTGCCACCAGCAGAGGGCGGGCCGCAGGGAACACTGAAGCTTTCTTT
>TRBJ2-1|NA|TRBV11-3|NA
CASSLEFGSLEQFF
TGTGCCAGCAGCTTAGAGTTCGGGAGCTTGGAGCAGTTCTTC
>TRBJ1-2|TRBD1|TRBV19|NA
CASSTVATGFFYGYTF
TGTGCCAGTAGTACCGTTGCGACAGGGTTTTTCTATGGCTACACCTTC
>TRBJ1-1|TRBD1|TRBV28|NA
CASSPSGRGQGTFF
TGTGCCAGCAGTCCCTCGGGTAGGGGGCAGGGAACTTTCTTT
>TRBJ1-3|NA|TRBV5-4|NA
CASSLKSGNTIYF
TGTGCCAGCAGCTTGAAATCTGGAAACACCATATATTTT
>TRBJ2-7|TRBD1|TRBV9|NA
CASSLGQGAYEQYF
TGTGCCAGCAGCTTGGGACAGGGGGCTTACGAGCAGTACTTC
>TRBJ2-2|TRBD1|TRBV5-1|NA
CASSDRGTNTGELFF
TGCGCCAGCAGCGACAGGGGGACGAACACCGGGGAGCTGTTTTTT
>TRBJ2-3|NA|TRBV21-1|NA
CASSHLLAISTDTQYF
TGTGCCAGCAGCCACCTTCTAGCGATTAGCACAGATACGCAGTATTTT
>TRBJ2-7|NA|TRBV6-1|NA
CASSPALIEQYF
TGTGCCAGCAGTCCCGCCTTGATCGAGCAGTACTTC
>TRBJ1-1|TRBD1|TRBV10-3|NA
CATGGKRTGGIGTEAFF
TGTGCCACCGGGGGAAAACGCACAGGGGGTATTGGCACTGAAGCTTTCTTT
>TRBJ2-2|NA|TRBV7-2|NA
CASSLTGGTGTGELFF
TGTGCCAGCAGCTTAACTGGAGGGACGGGCACCGGGGAGCTGTTTTTT
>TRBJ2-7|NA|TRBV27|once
CASSLPPGEQYF
TGTGCCAGCAGTTTACCTCCGGGGGAGCAGTACTTC
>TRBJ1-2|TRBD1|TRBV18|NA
CASSPDRIYGYTF
TGTGCCAGCTCACCGGACAGGATCTATGGCTACACCTTC
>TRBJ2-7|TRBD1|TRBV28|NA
CASTAEDRGNYEQYF
TGTGCCAGCACCGCCGAGGACAGGGGGAACTACGAGCAGTACTTC
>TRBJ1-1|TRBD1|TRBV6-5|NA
CASRQGARTFF
TGTGCCAGTAGACAGGGGGCGCGGACTTTCTTT
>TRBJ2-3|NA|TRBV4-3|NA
CASSLGDTQYF
TGCGCCAGCAGCCTGGGAGATACGCAGTATTTT
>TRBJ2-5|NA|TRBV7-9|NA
CASTVGPSETQYF
TGTGCCAGCACCGTCGGCCCCTCGGAGACCCAGTACTTC
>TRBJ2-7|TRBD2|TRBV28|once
CASRISGGGYEQYF
TGTGCCAGCAGGATTAGCGGGGGGGGTTACGAGCAGTACTTC
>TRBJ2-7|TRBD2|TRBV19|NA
CASSIAEGGRSHEQYF
TGTGCCAGTAGTATAGCAGAGGGCGGGAGGAGCCACGAGCAGTACTTC
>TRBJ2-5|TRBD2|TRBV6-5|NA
CASSSGLAGGQETQYF
TGTGCCAGCAGTTCCGGACTAGCGGGGGGCCAAGAGACCCAGTACTTC
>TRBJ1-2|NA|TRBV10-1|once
CASSAGGTGSGYTF
TGCGCCAGCAGCGCCGGCGGTACGGGCTCTGGCTACACCTTC
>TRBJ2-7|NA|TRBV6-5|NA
CASSRAWPTDEQYF
TGTGCCAGCTCTCGGGCTTGGCCTACCGACGAGCAGTACTTC
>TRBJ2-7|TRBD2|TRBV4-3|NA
CASSQEWTLGTSGGGHWDEQYF
TGCGCCAGCAGCCAAGAGTGGACCCTTGGGACTAGCGGGGGAGGACACTGGGACGAGCAGTACTTC
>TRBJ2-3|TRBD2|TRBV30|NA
CAWNSGTSPGTQYF
TGTGCCTGGAACTCCGGGACTAGCCCAGGCACGCAGTATTTT
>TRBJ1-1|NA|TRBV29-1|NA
CSVLTGTTEAFF
TGCAGCGTCCTAACAGGGACCACTGAAGCTTTCTTT
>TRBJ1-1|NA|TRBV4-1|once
CASSQGGLTAGEAFF
TGCGCCAGCAGCCAGGGCGGCCTCACGGCCGGTGAAGCTTTCTTT
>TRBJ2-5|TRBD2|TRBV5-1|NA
CATALGTSGSKTQYF
TGCGCCACCGCCCTCGGGACTAGCGGGAGCAAGACCCAGTACTTC
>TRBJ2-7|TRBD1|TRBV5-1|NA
CASSSGQGVPYEQYF
TGCGCCAGCAGCTCTGGACAGGGGGTCCCCTACGAGCAGTACTTC
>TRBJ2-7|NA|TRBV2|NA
CASRGDSYEQYF
TGTGCCAGCAGGGGAGATTCCTACGAGCAGTACTTC
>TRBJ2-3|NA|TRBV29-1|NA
CSVDESRITDTQYF
TGCAGCGTTGATGAGAGTCGTATCACAGATACGCAGTATTTT
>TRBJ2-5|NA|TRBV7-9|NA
CASSPTFGGTKETQYF
TGTGCCAGCAGCCCCACCTTTGGAGGGACGAAAGAGACCCAGTACTTC
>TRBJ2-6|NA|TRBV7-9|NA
CASSLGSSGANVLTF
TGTGCCAGCAGCTTAGGTAGCTCTGGGGCCAACGTCCTGACTTTC
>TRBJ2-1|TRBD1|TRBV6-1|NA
CASSEGRLRDRANEQFF
TGTGCCAGCAGTGAAGGACGACTCCGGGACAGGGCCAATGAGCAGTTCTTC
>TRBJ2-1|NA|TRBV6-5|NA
CASRRLGSAYNEQFF
TGTGCCAGCAGGCGGTTAGGGTCAGCCTACAATGAGCAGTTCTTC
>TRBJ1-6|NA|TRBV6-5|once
CASSLQDRDNSPLHF
TGTGCCAGCAGTTTACAGGACAGAGATAATTCACCCCTCCACTTT
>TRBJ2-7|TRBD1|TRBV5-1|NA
CASRRDRDFYEQYF
TGCGCCAGCCGGAGGGACAGGGACTTCTACGAGCAGTACTTC
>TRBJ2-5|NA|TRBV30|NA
CAWRPGETQYF
TGTGCCTGGAGGCCGGGGGAGACCCAGTACTTC
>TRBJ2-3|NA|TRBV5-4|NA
CASSRDVLDTQYF
TGTGCCAGCAGCCGCGACGTTTTGGATACGCAGTATTTT
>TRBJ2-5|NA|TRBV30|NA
CAWSGWSVGETQYF
TGTGCCTGGAGTGGGTGGTCGGTCGGGGAGACCCAGTACTTC
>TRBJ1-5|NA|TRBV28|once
CASTPSRGVDQPQHF
TGTGCCAGCACCCCCAGCCGGGGGGTGGATCAGCCCCAGCATTTT
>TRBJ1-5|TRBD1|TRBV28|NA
CASGTGSPNQPQHF
TGTGCCAGCGGGACAGGGAGCCCCAATCAGCCCCAGCATTTT
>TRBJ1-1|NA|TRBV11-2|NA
CASSPLGENTEAFF
TGTGCCAGCAGCCCGCTCGGGGAGAACACTGAAGCTTTCTTT
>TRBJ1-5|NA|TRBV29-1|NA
CSVEGNPGQPQHF
TGCAGCGTTGAGGGGAACCCGGGTCAGCCCCAGCATTTT